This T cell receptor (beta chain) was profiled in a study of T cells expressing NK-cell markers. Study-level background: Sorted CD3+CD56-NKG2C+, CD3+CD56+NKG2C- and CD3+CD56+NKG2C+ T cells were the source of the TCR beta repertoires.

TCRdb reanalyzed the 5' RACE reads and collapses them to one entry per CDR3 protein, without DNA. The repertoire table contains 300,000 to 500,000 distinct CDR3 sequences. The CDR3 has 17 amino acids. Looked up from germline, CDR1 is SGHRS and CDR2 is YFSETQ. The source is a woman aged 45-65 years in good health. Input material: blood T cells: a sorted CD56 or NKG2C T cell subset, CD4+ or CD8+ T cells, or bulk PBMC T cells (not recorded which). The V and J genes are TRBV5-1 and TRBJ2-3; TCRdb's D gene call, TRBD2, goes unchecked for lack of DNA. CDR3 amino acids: CASSSGLAGGPPDTQYF. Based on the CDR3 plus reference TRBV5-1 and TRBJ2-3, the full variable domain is KAGVTQTPRYLIKTRGQQVTLSCSPISGHRSVSWYQQTPGQGLQFLFEYFSETQRNKGNFPGRFSGRQFSNSRSEMNVSTLELGDSALYLCASSSGLAGGPPDTQYFGPGTRLTVL.